This T cell receptor (beta chain) was sequenced in a study of T-cell reconstitution after alpha-beta-depleted transplantation in children. Study results and caveats: Recipient T cells and thymic progenitors that survived were the source of the high TCRbeta diversity seen at day 60 in some patients. About two months after transplant, alpha-beta T cells reportedly came from several hundred expanded graft clones. T-cell numbers and diversity one year post-transplant derived largely from freshly generated T cells.

The TCRbeta library incorporated unique molecular identifiers. TCRdb itself ran the PCR reads through MiXCR, one entry per CDR3 protein. The sample has some 600,000 distinct CDR3 sequences; 10% to 15% are singletons. This clonotype was seen ten or more times. Its antigen is not known. Sequenced material: PBMCs, mostly from graft donor cells, taken 360 days after TCRalphabeta/CD19-depleted stem cell transplant. This TCR derives from a male patient between 10 and 17 years old who had a stem cell transplant for acute myeloid leukemia, so the T cells may come from the graft donor.

The chain's CDR3 is CASSSVLPGPQYF. The CDR3, as DNA: TGTGCCAGCAGTTCGGTTCTACCGGGACCGCAGTACTTC. The chain recombines TRBV28 with TRBJ2-7; D may match TRBD1 or TRBD2 (5 bases each). Germline V lookup: CDR1 MDHEN, CDR2 SYDVKM. The CDR3 length is 13 residues. V was clipped by 4 bases and J by 9 bases, with 16 bases between them.